This entry is about one T cell receptor (beta chain). This record belongs to a study of blood T cell repertoires in COVID-19. Study-level background: The study drew acute and convalescent COVID-19 samples from the United States, Italy and Spain.

Some clones are missing from TCRdb's copy, which holds only in-frame ones; the method was immunoSEQ multiplex PCR. The sample shows 100,000 or so clones, 65% to 80% of them seen only once. Trimming took off 6 bases at V and 4 bases at J, with 9 bases between the two ends. Germline V CDR1 and CDR2: SNHLY, FYNNEI. This CDR3 contains 13 residues. The sequence derives from a man between 65 and 85 years old with active or convalescent COVID-19. Sequencing was carried out using peripheral blood. The chain links TRBV2 to TRBJ2-2, with a tentative D call TRBD2 (6 bases). The DNA of the CDR3 is TGTGCCAGCAGGGAGGGTGCCACCGGGGAGCTGTTTTTT. It specifies CASREGATGELFF.